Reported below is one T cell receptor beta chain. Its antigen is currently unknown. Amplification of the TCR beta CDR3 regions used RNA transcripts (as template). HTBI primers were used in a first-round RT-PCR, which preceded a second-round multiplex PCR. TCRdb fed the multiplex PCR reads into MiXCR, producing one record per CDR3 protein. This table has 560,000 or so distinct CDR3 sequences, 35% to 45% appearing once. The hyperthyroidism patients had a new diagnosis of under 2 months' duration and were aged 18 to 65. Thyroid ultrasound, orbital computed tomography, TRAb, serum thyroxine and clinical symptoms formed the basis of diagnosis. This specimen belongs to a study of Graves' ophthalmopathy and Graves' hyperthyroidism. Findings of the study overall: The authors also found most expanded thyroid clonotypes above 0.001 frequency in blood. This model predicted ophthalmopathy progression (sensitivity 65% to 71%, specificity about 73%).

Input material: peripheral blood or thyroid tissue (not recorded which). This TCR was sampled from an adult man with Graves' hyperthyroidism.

CDR3 in DNA: TGTGCCAGCAGTTCACCATCTACAGGGTCTGGAAACACCATATATTTT. Encoded protein: CASSSPSTGSGNTIYF. This sequence joins TRBV27 and TRBJ1-3, with a weak D call TRBD1 (6 bases). The V end was cut by 4 bases, the J end by 1 base, with 14 bases between. CDR1 is MNHEY, CDR2 SMNVEV, per germline (reference sequence). This CDR3 contains 16 residues.